Each of the 28 T cell receptor beta chains below was sequenced from the same sample in a study of blood T cell repertoires in COVID-19. The method was immunoSEQ multiplex PCR; TCRdb's version includes in-frame clones alone and lacks a portion of them. The data contain some 220,000 clones, about 85% of them singletons. The sample consisted of PBMCs or T cells enriched from blood (not recorded which). The origin of the receptors is a woman aged 25-40 years who had recovered from COVID-19.

V usage is TRBV6-2 or TRBV6-3 and J usage is TRBJ1-2; 7 bases align to TRBD1. The CDR3 is made up of 15 amino acids. Germline trimming cut 5 bases from V and 5 bases from J; bases unmatched to any gene: 11. Per the germline V gene, CDR1 is MNHEY and CDR2 is SVGEGT. The CDR3 sequence: CASSPGQRTEYGYTF. In nucleotides, the CDR3 is TGTGCCAGCAGTCCGGGACAGAGGACGGAGTATGGCTACACCTTC.

This clone was seen a single time. The chain couples TRBV5-1 to TRBJ1-2; D uncertain. This CDR3 comprises 15 residues. V lost 0 bases and J 7 bases, leaving 16 bases between the germline ends. Germline CDR1 and CDR2: SGHRS and YFSETQ. CDR3 residues: CASSLGYGDSSGYTF. The CDR3 DNA follows: TGCGCCAGCAGCTTGGGTTACGGGGATTCTTCTGGCTACACCTTC. The whole variable domain, remainder taken from reference TRBV5-1 and TRBJ1-2, is KAGVTQTPRYLIKTRGQQVTLSCSPISGHRSVSWYQQTPGQGLQFLFEYFSETQRNKGNFPGRFSGRQFSNSRSEMNVSTLELGDSALYLCASSLGYGDSSGYTFGSGTRLTVV.

The genes are TRBV7-6 and TRBJ2-7; TRBD1 matches 9 bases. The germline gives CDR1 SGHVS, CDR2 FNYEAQ. V dropped 4 bases and J dropped 4; count of bases not matched to a gene: 8. The CDR3 runs 15 residues. CDR3 coding DNA: TGTGCCAGCAGCTCATCCGGGACAGGGAGATACGAGCAGTACTTC. It codes for CASSSSGTGRYEQYF.

This sequence joins TRBV5-6 and TRBJ1-1; 7 bases fit TRBD1. J was trimmed by 0 bases and V by 4 bases; bases with no gene match: 6. The CDR3 contains 15 residues. Germline V CDR1 and CDR2: SGHDT, YYEEEE. This chain's CDR3 is CASSGTGTVNTEAFF. The CDR3 nucleotides are TGTGCCAGCAGCGGGACCGGGACAGTGAACACTGAAGCTTTCTTT.

The chain combines TRBV6-4 with TRBJ2-3; 11 bases agree with TRBD2. CDR1 is MRHNA, CDR2 SNTAGT, per germline. V shed 5 bases, J shed 2 bases, and the junction held 3 bases outside the gene matches. The CDR3 spans 15 residues. The CDR3 loop is CASSRLAGNTDTQYF. The CDR3, as DNA: TGTGCCAGCAGTCGACTAGCGGGGAACACAGATACGCAGTATTTT.

The chain carries TRBV12-3 or TRBV12-4 and TRBJ1-2, with D uncertain. The V end was cut by 5 bases, the J end by 6 bases, with 13 bases between. The CDR3 runs to 13 residues. CDR3 protein: CASSLRGSDGYTF. Here the CDR3 DNA reads TGTGCCAGCAGTCTACGGGGATCAGATGGCTACACCTTC.

The chain recombines TRBV19 with TRBJ2-3; TRBD1 matches at 7 bases. Trimming took 3 bases from V and 2 from J; bases not matched to a gene: 2. The CDR3 covers 14 residues. CDR1 is LNHDA and CDR2 is SQIVND in the germline V gene (reference sequence). The DNA for the CDR3 is TGTGCCAGTAGTATCACAGGGGACACAGATACGCAGTATTTT. As protein: CASSITGDTDTQYF.

DNA for the CDR3: TGCGCCAGCAGCTCTTCAGGGGCTGTTGGCTACACCTTC. The encoded protein is CASSSSGAVGYTF. The chain has TRBV4-1 and TRBJ1-2, with D perhaps TRBD1 (6 bases). V was cut by 5 bases and J by 7 bases, with 14 bases left in between. The CDR3 runs to 13 residues. The germline V gene encodes CDR1 MGHRA and CDR2 YSYEKL.

The chain employs TRBV4-1 and TRBJ1-1; D is perhaps TRBD1 (6 bases). The V gene lost 0 bases and the J gene lost 1 base, with 15 bases spanning the gap. Germline CDR1 and CDR2: MGHRA and YSYEKL. CDR3 size: 17 residues. Here the CDR3 reads CASSQEAGRGANTEAFF. The CDR3 DNA reads TGCGCCAGCAGCCAAGAGGCAGGGAGGGGGGCGAACACTGAAGCTTTCTTT.

V gene TRBV4-3 combines with J gene TRBJ2-6; D is uncertain. Germline V gene lookup returns CDR1 LGHNA and CDR2 YSLEER. Trimming removed 4 bases at V and 0 bases at J, with 4 bases between. This CDR3 spans 14 amino acids. CDR3 sequence: CASSLSSGANVLTF. CDR3 nucleotide sequence: TGCGCCAGCAGCCTGAGCTCTGGGGCCAACGTCCTGACTTTC.

The CDR3 region has the DNA TGTGCCACCAGCAGAACCGACCAGGGGGCGCCGAACTATGGCTACACCTTC. Translated: CATSRTDQGAPNYGYTF. The rearrangement uses TRBV15 and TRBJ1-2, with 8 bases aligning to TRBD1. Germline values: CDR1 LNHNV, CDR2 YYDKDF (reference sequence). The CDR3 consists of 17 residues. The V and J ends lost 2 bases and 2 bases, in that order; junction bases with no gene match: 10.

The DNA for the CDR3 is TGTGCCAGCAGTGTCCTTAATGAGCAGTTCTTC. Translating it yields CASSVLNEQFF. The gene calls are TRBV25-1 and TRBJ2-1, with D unresolved. V dropped 4 bases and J dropped 7 bases, with 5 bases sitting between them. CDR1 is MGHDK and CDR2 is SYGVNS in the germline V gene. The CDR3 runs to 11 residues.

The V call is TRBV5-1, the J call TRBJ2-6, with 7 bases matching TRBD1. Unmatched junction bases numbered 6, after V lost 4 bases and J lost 2 bases. Germline V gives CDR1 SGHRS, CDR2 YFSETQ. This CDR3 is 16 amino acids long. The CDR3 loop is CASSPQGVTGANVLTF. The CDR3 nucleotides read TGCGCCAGCAGCCCCCAGGGGGTTACTGGGGCCAACGTCCTGACTTTC.

The chain uses TRBV6-2 or TRBV6-3 and TRBJ2-1, with TRBD2 matching over 10 bases. This CDR3 contains 16 residues. V lost 4 bases and J lost 9; bases outside the gene matches: 12. CDR1 is MNHEY, CDR2 SVGEGT, per germline. The CDR3 reads CASSSRGLAPAVEQFF. CDR3 bases: TGTGCCAGCAGTTCGCGGGGACTAGCGCCGGCCGTTGAGCAGTTCTTC.

The chain joins TRBV29-1 to TRBJ2-5; maybe TRBD1 (5 bases). From germline, CDR1 is SQVTM and CDR2 ANQGSEA. The CDR3 is 12 amino acids. The V end was cut by 3 bases, the J end by 4 bases, with 9 bases between. The CDR3 loop reads CSVEFRAETQYF. The CDR3, as DNA: TGCAGCGTTGAGTTCAGGGCAGAGACCCAGTACTTC.

CDR3 sequence (DNA): TGTGCCAGCAGCCCTGTCGGGACAGGGGGACATTCACCCCTCCACTTT. Protein: CASSPVGTGGHSPLHF. The V and J genes are TRBV7-2 and TRBJ1-6; the match to TRBD1 covers 11 bases. The V gene's germline CDR1 is SGHTA and CDR2 FQGNSA. The V gene end was trimmed by 5 bases and the J gene end by 8 bases; junction bases not matched to a gene: 8. CDR3 length: 16 residues.

This chain uses TRBV29-1 with TRBJ1-2; tentative D call: TRBD1 (5 bases). V was pared by 6 bases and J by 5 bases, with 16 bases between. The CDR3 runs to 13 residues. From germline, CDR1 is SQVTM and CDR2 ANQGSEA. DNA of the CDR3: TGCAGCGTCCAAGATCCGGGGGGTTATGGCTACACCTTC. Amino acids: CSVQDPGGYGYTF.

The rearrangement joins TRBV3-1 (or the pseudogene TRBV3-2) to TRBJ1-4; D gene unclear. V was clipped by 2 bases and J by 6 bases, with 4 bases between them. CDR3 length: 12 amino acids. The V gene's germline CDR1 is LGHDT and CDR2 YNNKEL (reference sequence). CDR3: CASSQIDEKLFF. The CDR3 nucleotides are TGTGCCAGCAGCCAAATAGATGAAAAACTGTTTTTT.

The chain combines TRBV3-1 (or the pseudogene TRBV3-2) with TRBJ1-2; D call uncertain. Germline CDR1 reads LGHDT; CDR2 reads YNNKEL (reference sequence). The V end was cut by 6 bases, the J end by 0 bases, with 11 bases between. The CDR3 covers 14 residues. The CDR3 protein is CASSELRANYGYTF. CDR3 coding DNA: TGTGCCAGCAGTGAACTAAGAGCTAACTATGGCTACACCTTC.

V usage is TRBV10-3 and J usage is TRBJ2-3, with 7 bases aligning to TRBD1. Germline loops: CDR1 ENHRY, CDR2 SYGVKD. The ends lost 2 bases at V and 4 bases at J; junction bases unmatched: 3. The CDR3 consists of 14 residues. The CDR3 DNA sequence: TGTGCCATCAGTGAGATCCAGGGGGCAGATACGCAGTATTTT. Protein product: CAISEIQGADTQYF.

V usage is TRBV7-9 and J usage is TRBJ2-3; TRBD2 agrees at 10 bases. The V gene end was trimmed by 3 bases and the J gene end by 4 bases; junction bases not matched to a gene: 16. Germline CDR1 is SEHNR and CDR2 is FQNEAQ (reference sequence). The CDR3 spans 19 residues. The chain's CDR3 is CASSFPAGGGSEPPDTQYF. CDR3 in DNA: TGTGCCAGCAGCTTCCCAGCGGGGGGGGGCTCGGAGCCCCCAGATACGCAGTATTTT.

This clone was found once. The rearrangement uses TRBV5-8 and TRBJ2-7; D not resolved. This CDR3 spans 12 amino acids. Trimming pared 3 bases from V and 2 bases from J, leaving 6 bases between. Germline lookup yields CDR1 SGHTS and CDR2 YDEGEE. The CDR3 DNA sequence: TGTGCCAGCAGCTCCCTAACCTACGAGCAGTACTTC. This gives the protein CASSSLTYEQYF.

This clone was observed at least ten times. V is TRBV7-3 and J is TRBJ1-5, with 7 bases matching TRBD1. J lost 6 bases, V lost 5 bases, and 13 bases had no gene match. Germline V gene data show CDR1 as SGHTA and CDR2 as FQGTGA. The CDR3 consists of 16 residues. Here the CDR3 DNA reads TGTGCCAGCAGCGCGGACAGGAGTCGGGGAGGTCAGCCCCAGCATTTT. This encodes CASSADRSRGGQPQHF.

This clone was detected only once. J is TRBJ1-2 and V is TRBV5-5; D might be TRBD1 (6 bases). The CDR3 extends over 15 amino acids. Trimming cost V 0 bases and J 8 bases, with 17 bases left between them. Germline V gives CDR1 SGHKS, CDR2 YYEKEE (reference sequence). This CDR3 is CASSLVPGGVRGYTF. CDR3 DNA: TGTGCCAGCAGCTTGGTCCCGGGGGGCGTGAGGGGCTACACCTTC.

This chain connects TRBV4-3 to TRBJ2-7; D possibly corresponds to TRBD2 (6 bases). The CDR3 consists of 16 residues. Germline V gene sequence: CDR1 LGHNA, CDR2 YSLEER. V was cut by 0 bases and J by 2 bases, with 14 bases left in between. This CDR3 reads CASSQDFRGSTYEQYF. CDR3 nucleotides: TGCGCCAGCAGCCAAGATTTCCGGGGGTCGACCTACGAGCAGTACTTC.

This chain joins TRBV6-5 and TRBJ2-7, with TRBD2 matching over 7 bases. With 7 bases clipped from V and 4 bases from J, the junction kept 10 bases outside the gene matches. The CDR3 sequence is 14 residues long. CDR1 and CDR2 from the germline V gene are MNHEY and SVGAGI. The CDR3: CASMLAGDAYEQYF. The CDR3 DNA reads TGTGCCAGCATGTTAGCGGGCGATGCGTACGAGCAGTACTTC.

The V call is TRBV12-3 or TRBV12-4, the J call TRBJ2-7; 8 bases agree with TRBD1. V shed 9 bases and J 5 bases; nucleotides not matched to a gene: 3. The CDR3 loop spans 11 amino acids. DNA for the CDR3: TGTGCCAGTGGACAGGGCGACGAGCAGTACTTC. Amino acids: CASGQGDEQYF.

The V and J genes are TRBV10-3 and TRBJ2-2, with TRBD2 matching 12 bases. Germline V gene data show CDR1 as ENHRY and CDR2 as SYGVKD. V shed 5 bases, J shed 1 base, and the junction held 8 bases outside the gene matches. The CDR3 has 18 amino acids. CDR3 in amino acids: CAISTQRTSGVNTGELFF. CDR3 coding DNA: TGTGCCATCAGTACCCAAAGGACTAGCGGGGTGAACACCGGGGAGCTGTTTTTT.